What follows are 30 T cell receptor beta chains derived from one specimen sequenced in a study of blood T cell repertoires in COVID-19. Using immunoSEQ multiplex PCR, the repertoire was profiled, and TCRdb retains in-frame clones only, with some absent. The sample yields over 40,000 clones, around 86% seen once. Sequenced material: peripheral blood. These TCRs come from a man older than 75 with acute or convalescent COVID-19.

The table lists this clone with a count of one. The V gene is TRBV19, the J gene TRBJ2-3, with 9 bases identical to TRBD1. Per germline, CDR1 LNHDA and CDR2 SQIVND (reference sequence). The CDR3 has 16 amino acids. With V trimmed by 6 bases and J by 1 base, 8 bases remained unmatched. The CDR3: CASRIQGARGTDTQYF. The CDR3 DNA sequence: TGTGCCAGTAGGATACAGGGGGCGCGAGGCACAGATACGCAGTATTTT.

The chain joins TRBV5-4 to TRBJ2-6, with TRBD1 as a possible D gene (5 bases). The length of the CDR3 is 15 residues. Germline V gene lookup returns CDR1 SGHNT and CDR2 YYREEE (reference sequence). V dropped 4 bases and J dropped 2 bases, with 10 bases sitting between them. The CDR3 region is CASSAPGPGANVLTF. For the CDR3, the DNA is TGTGCCAGCAGCGCTCCAGGGCCTGGGGCCAACGTCCTGACTTTC.

The chain has TRBV15 and TRBJ2-1; 8 bases match TRBD2. V was clipped by 1 base and J by 2 bases; unmatched bases: 4. The CDR3 contains 16 residues. Germline assignment: CDR1 LNHNV and CDR2 YYDKDF (reference sequence). CDR3 region: CATSRGPGGAYNEQFF. The CDR3 DNA reads TGTGCCACCAGCAGAGGGCCGGGGGGGGCCTACAATGAGCAGTTCTTC.

The rearrangement uses TRBV19 and TRBJ2-7; 7 nucleotides match TRBD1. The CDR3 length is 15 residues. Germline V gives CDR1 LNHDA, CDR2 SQIVND (reference sequence). V shed 6 bases, J shed 2 bases, and the junction held 10 bases outside the gene matches. The CDR3 DNA reads as TGTGCCAGTAGATCGACAGGGCCTTCCACCTACGAGCAGTACTTC. The encoded protein is CASRSTGPSTYEQYF.

The chain joins TRBV11-2 to TRBJ1-2; unclear D gene. The CDR3 consists of 13 residues. The germline CDR1 and CDR2 sequences are SGHAT and FQNNGV. Trimming removed 5 bases from V and 8 bases from J, with 15 bases in between. CDR3 in amino acids: CASSRIRSGGYTF. CDR3 DNA: TGTGCCAGCAGCCGAATCCGCTCGGGGGGCTACACCTTC.

This clone was seen just once. The chain carries TRBV4-1 and TRBJ1-5, with D uncertain. The ends were cut back, 1 base at V and 3 bases at J, with 10 bases in the middle. Germline V gene sequence: CDR1 MGHRA, CDR2 YSYEKL. CDR3 length: 15 amino acids. The CDR3 loop reads CASSQVRGDNQPQHF. The CDR3 DNA reads as TGCGCCAGCAGCCAAGTGAGAGGAGACAATCAGCCCCAGCATTTT.

The chain carries TRBV18 and TRBJ2-7, with TRBD1 matching 10 bases. V shed 3 bases, J shed 7 bases, and the junction held 3 bases outside the gene matches. The CDR3 consists of 13 residues. Germline CDR1 and CDR2: KGHSH and LQKENI. The CDR3 nucleotides are TGTGCCAGCTCACCGGGACAGGGGTGGGAGCAGTACTTC. Its translation is CASSPGQGWEQYF. The variable domain in full, with the rest retrieved from reference TRBV18 and TRBJ2-7, is NAGVMQNPRHLVRRRGQEARLRCSPMKGHSHVYWYRQLPEEGLKFMVYLQKENIIDESGMPKERFSAEFPKEGPSILRIQQVVRGDSAAYFCASSPGQGWEQYFGPGTRLTVT.

The V call is TRBV2, the J call TRBJ1-1, with 9 positions matching TRBD1. Trimming cost V 7 bases and J 5 bases; bases outside gene matches: 11. CDR3 length equals 15 residues. The germline gives CDR1 SNHLY, CDR2 FYNNEI. The CDR3 DNA reads as TGTGCCAGCAAATGGACAGGGGCGCGGAGAACTGAAGCTTTCTTT. It is translated as CASKWTGARRTEAFF.

The sample holds a few counts of this clone. The chain uses TRBV19 and TRBJ2-5, with D possibly matching TRBD2 (5 bases). Germline V gene lookup returns CDR1 LNHDA and CDR2 SQIVND (reference sequence). With 4 bases removed from V and 2 bases from J, the gap between germline ends came to 11 bases. This CDR3 is 14 amino acids long. The CDR3, as DNA: TGTGCCAGTAGTAGAGACTACCGACAAGAGACCCAGTACTTC. Amino acid sequence: CASSRDYRQETQYF.

This clone was recorded a few times. The chain has TRBV5-6 and TRBJ2-7; D remains ambiguous. The CDR3 runs to 14 residues. Trimming cost V 2 bases and J 0 bases, with 9 bases left between them. CDR1 is SGHDT, CDR2 YYEEEE, per germline. The CDR3 DNA follows: TGTGCCAGCAGCTTACGTGGGCGCTCCTACGAGCAGTACTTC. Its protein is CASSLRGRSYEQYF.

This clone has more than one count but fewer than ten. The V gene is TRBV7-8, the J gene TRBJ2-5, with D perhaps TRBD1 (5 bases). This CDR3 has 14 amino acids. Per germline, CDR1 SGHVS and CDR2 FQNEAQ. The V end was cut by 5 bases, the J end by 2 bases, with 12 bases between. CDR3 DNA: TGTGCCAGCAGCCCGTGGGGCAGTCAAGAGACCCAGTACTTC. Translating gives CASSPWGSQETQYF.

The chain joins TRBV15 to TRBJ1-1; D unclear. The length of the CDR3 is 14 residues. Germline CDR1 LNHNV, CDR2 YYDKDF (reference sequence). Between the trimmed V and J ends, which lost 0 bases and 4 bases, there was a span of 9 bases. The CDR3 coding sequence is TGTGCCACCAGCAGAGATCTAGAGGGCACTGAAGCTTTCTTT. Protein: CATSRDLEGTEAFF.

For the CDR3, the DNA is TGTGCCAGCAGAACCACCGGGACAGGGCTAACAGATACGCAGTATTTT. As protein: CASRTTGTGLTDTQYF. The J gene is TRBJ2-3, the V gene TRBV7-9, with 9 positions matching TRBD1. Unmatched junction bases numbered 10, after V lost 6 bases and J lost 3 bases. Germline CDR1 SEHNR, CDR2 FQNEAQ (reference sequence). This CDR3 spans 16 amino acids.

This chain uses TRBV5-1 with TRBJ2-3; TRBD1 matches at 10 bases. V gave up 4 bases and J gave up 8 bases; unmatched junction bases: 7. Germline lookup yields CDR1 SGHRS and CDR2 YFSETQ. This CDR3 comprises 14 residues. CDR3 amino acids: CASSHRDRGSTQYF. Written as DNA, the CDR3 is TGCGCCAGCAGCCACCGGGACAGGGGAAGTACGCAGTATTTT.

The chain carries TRBV30 and TRBJ1-1, with D possibly being TRBD1 (6 bases). Trimming shortened V by 1 base and J by 8 bases, and 8 bases separated the two germline ends. Per the germline V gene, CDR1 is GTSNPN and CDR2 is SVGIG (reference sequence). This CDR3 contains 11 residues. CDR3 DNA: TGTGCCTGGAGTGCTGACAGGGAAGCTTTCTTT. This gives the protein CAWSADREAFF.

In the case of this clone: Compared with germline, one end of the junction differs, possibly owing to a read error. V usage is TRBV7-2 and J usage is TRBJ2-2; maybe TRBD2 (5 bases). This CDR3 contains 14 residues. Looked up from germline, CDR1 is SGHTA and CDR2 is FQGNSA. The CDR3 loop reads CASTLTRLTGELFF. CDR3 nucleotide sequence: TGTGCCAGCACCTTAACTAGACTCACCGGGGAGCTGTTTTTT.

V gene TRBV6-2 or TRBV6-3 combines with J gene TRBJ2-7; D possibly corresponds to TRBD1 (6 bases). CDR1 and CDR2 from the germline V gene are MNHEY and SVGEGT. This CDR3 has 15 amino acids. Trimming removed 5 bases from V and 1 base from J, with 15 bases in between. CDR3 DNA sequence: TGTGCCAGCAGTACGGCAATACAGGGTTCCTACGAGCAGTACTTC. Encoded protein: CASSTAIQGSYEQYF.

The chain uses TRBV7-6 and TRBJ2-7, with a weak D call TRBD1 (5 bases). CDR3 size: 15 residues. Germline CDR1 is SGHVS and CDR2 is FNYEAQ. The V end was cut by 1 base, the J end by 6 bases, with 16 bases between. CDR3 nucleotides: TGTGCCAGCAGCTTAGGCGGCAGGGTAGGTGGCGAGCAGTACTTC. Translating gives CASSLGGRVGGEQYF.

The chain is built from TRBV5-1 and TRBJ2-7, with TRBD2 as a possible D gene (5 bases). With 4 bases removed from V and 3 bases from J, the gap between germline ends came to 14 bases. CDR1 and CDR2 from the germline V gene are SGHRS and YFSETQ. The CDR3 is 14 residues long. The CDR3 sequence: CASSPTDGGYEQYF. The CDR3 DNA is TGCGCCAGCAGCCCAACGGACGGAGGCTACGAGCAGTACTTC.

V gene TRBV19 combines with J gene TRBJ2-7; 8 bases are a match to TRBD1. Germline V gene sequence: CDR1 LNHDA, CDR2 SQIVND (reference sequence). After removal of 7 bases from V and 2 bases from J, the junction contained 10 bases not matched to a gene. The CDR3 is made up of 15 amino acids. CDR3 DNA: TGTGCCAGTAATCCGGGTGACAGGGGAACCTACGAGCAGTACTTC. Residues: CASNPGDRGTYEQYF.

This chain links TRBV6-5 with TRBJ2-1, with TRBD2 matching over 8 bases. J was trimmed by 7 bases and V by 6 bases; bases with no gene match: 11. This CDR3 contains 15 residues. Germline V gene lookup returns CDR1 MNHEY and CDR2 SVGAGI. CDR3 amino acids: CASSLAGGGPNEQFF. The CDR3, as DNA: TGTGCCAGCAGCCTAGCGGGCGGGGGTCCTAATGAGCAGTTCTTC.

On this clone itself: The same CDR3 can be traced to other DNA sequences in this sample. This sequence joins TRBV5-1 and TRBJ2-2; no clear D gene. CDR3 length: 14 residues. The germline gives CDR1 SGHRS, CDR2 YFSETQ. The V end was cut by 0 bases, the J end by 1 base, with 4 bases between. In DNA form, the CDR3 reads TGCGCCAGCAGCTTGGCCGGGAACACCGGGGAGCTGTTTTTT. This encodes CASSLAGNTGELFF.

This chain uses TRBV6-2 or TRBV6-3 with TRBJ2-1, with 11 bases identical to TRBD2. The CDR3 runs to 15 residues. J was trimmed by 9 bases and V by 2 bases; bases with no gene match: 6. Germline CDR1 MNHEY, CDR2 SVGEGT. DNA for the CDR3: TGTGCCAGCAGTTACAATAGCGGGGGGGCAATTGAGCAGTTCTTC. Translated, it gives CASSYNSGGAIEQFF.

This CDR3 reads CASRGDTADEQFF. The CDR3 nucleotides read TGTGCCAGCAGGGGGGACACCGCCGATGAGCAGTTCTTC. This sequence joins TRBV2 and TRBJ2-1; a possible D gene is TRBD1 (6 bases). Germline values: CDR1 SNHLY, CDR2 FYNNEI. Trimming shortened V by 6 bases and J by 8 bases, and 14 bases separated the two germline ends. The CDR3 runs to 13 residues.

The rearrangement uses TRBV30 and TRBJ1-5, with a weak D call TRBD1 (6 bases). Trimming took off 2 bases at V and 4 bases at J, with 18 bases between the two ends. The length of the CDR3 is 16 residues. Germline CDR1 reads GTSNPN; CDR2 reads SVGIG (reference sequence). DNA for the CDR3: TGTGCCTGGAGTCGAGGGCCAGGGGTTGGTAATCAGCCCCAGCATTTT. It translates to CAWSRGPGVGNQPQHF.

V usage is TRBV10-1 and J usage is TRBJ2-7; 7 nucleotides line up with TRBD1. Germline values: CDR1 WNHNN, CDR2 SYGVQD (reference sequence). Trimming removed 4 bases from V and 2 bases from J; junction bases left unmatched: 2. The CDR3 has 13 amino acids. Here the CDR3 reads CASSGQGAYEQYF. The CDR3 region has the DNA TGCGCCAGCAGTGGGCAGGGGGCCTACGAGCAGTACTTC.

The chain is built from TRBV5-1 and TRBJ2-6, with D possibly matching TRBD1 (5 bases). CDR1 and CDR2 from the germline V gene are SGHRS and YFSETQ. This CDR3 comprises 15 residues. V was clipped by 4 bases and J by 0 bases, with 8 bases between them. The CDR3 DNA sequence: TGCGCCAGCAGCCCCGACAGCTCTGGGGCCAACGTCCTGACTTTC. It translates to CASSPDSSGANVLTF.

The chain has TRBV12-5 and TRBJ1-3; D remains ambiguous. This CDR3 is 14 amino acids long. CDR1 and CDR2 from the germline V gene are LGHNT and FRNRAP. Deletions cut 3 bases from V and 4 bases from J, with 10 bases between. Written as DNA, the CDR3 is TGTGCTAGTGGTTTCAACACCCGAGGAAACACCATATATTTT. Translated, it gives CASGFNTRGNTIYF. The variable domain in full, with the rest retrieved from reference TRBV12-5 and TRBJ1-3, is DARVTQTPRHKVTEMGQEVTMRCQPILGHNTVFWYRQTMMQGLELLAYFRNRAPLDDSGMPKDRFSAEMPDATLATLKIQPSEPRDSAVYFCASGFNTRGNTIYFGEGSWLTVV.

V and J are TRBV6-5 and TRBJ1-2, with 7 positions matching TRBD1. Germline V gene sequence: CDR1 MNHEY, CDR2 SVGAGI. V dropped 7 bases and J dropped 4; count of bases not matched to a gene: 9. The length of the CDR3 is 14 residues. CDR3 region: CASTPDRTSYGYTF. CDR3 nucleotide sequence: TGTGCCAGCACGCCGGACAGGACTTCCTATGGCTACACCTTC.

The table lists this clone with a count of one. Additional DNA sequences in this sample encode the identical CDR3. The genes are TRBV5-1 and TRBJ2-7; 10 bases are a match to TRBD2. The J segment lost 0 bases and the V segment lost 5 bases, leaving 8 bases of the junction unmatched. CDR1 is SGHRS, CDR2 YFSETQ, per germline. This CDR3 is built from 16 residues. The CDR3 DNA reads as TGCGCCAGCAGTTTCTCTAGCGGGGGTTTCTCCTACGAGCAGTACTTC. Encoded protein: CASSFSSGGFSYEQYF.